These 11 T cell receptor beta chains originate from one sample sequenced in a study of early T cells in non-severe SARS-CoV-2 infection. TCRdb called the 5' RACE reads again in MiXCR, with one record for every CDR3 protein. The data show roughly 75,000 distinct CDR3 sequences, approximately 12% seen once. The sample was whole blood. These receptors were collected from an adult who was a healthcare worker with PCR-confirmed SARS-CoV-2 infection or an uninfected control (not recorded which).

V is TRBV28 and J is TRBJ2-4; TRBD2 matches at 7 bases. V was pared by 4 bases and J by 8 bases, with 11 bases of the junction left unmatched. The CDR3 spans 15 residues. Per germline, CDR1 MDHEN and CDR2 SYDVKM. The CDR3 nucleotides are TGTGCCAGCAGTTCCGTCGGGCGGGAGCTGGACATTCAGTACTTC. This gives the protein CASSSVGRELDIQYF.

This clonotype appeared many times. CDR3 DNA sequence: TGTGCCACCAGTGATGTTAGCGGAGCCAGCACAGATACGCAGTATTTT. Translation: CATSDVSGASTDTQYF. V usage is TRBV24-1 and J usage is TRBJ2-3; possible D gene TRBD2, 6 bases. Germline values: CDR1 KGHDR, CDR2 SFDVKD. CDR3 length: 16 residues. The V end lost 3 bases, the J end lost 0 bases, and 12 bases lay between the germline ends.

This clonotype appeared a few times. CDR3 sequence: CATSTGTAPGELFF. CDR3 nucleotides: TGTGCCACCAGCACCGGGACAGCCCCCGGGGAGCTGTTTTTT. This chain uses TRBV15 with TRBJ2-2; TRBD1 aligns across 7 bases. Germline loops: CDR1 LNHNV, CDR2 YYDKDF (reference sequence). Trimming at V came to 4 bases and at J to 6 bases, leaving 5 bases not matched to a gene. This CDR3 spans 14 amino acids.

This clonotype occurred many times. The rearrangement uses TRBV7-9 and TRBJ2-3; either TRBD1 or TRBD2 may supply D (6 bases each). Trimming took 5 bases from V and 4 from J, leaving 16 bases between them. The CDR3 runs 15 residues. Per the germline V gene, CDR1 is SEHNR and CDR2 is FQNEAQ (reference sequence). As DNA, the CDR3 is TGTGCCAGCAGCCCCTCCCTTGGGGGGCCAGATACGCAGTATTTT. It encodes CASSPSLGGPDTQYF.

This clonotype has ten or more counts. V gene TRBV28 combines with J gene TRBJ2-7, with a possible D match to TRBD1 (7 bases). The V gene lost 3 bases and the J gene lost 3 bases, with 15 bases spanning the gap. The CDR3 is 15 amino acids. Germline CDR1 reads MDHEN; CDR2 reads SYDVKM. CDR3 region: CASSLPRRGVYEQYF. The CDR3 DNA is TGTGCCAGCAGTTTGCCCCGCAGGGGGGTCTACGAGCAGTACTTC.

The sample holds a few counts of this clonotype. The chain links TRBV29-1 to TRBJ1-6, with D maybe TRBD1 (6 bases). Trimming stripped 5 bases from V and 10 bases from J, with 15 bases between. CDR1 SQVTM and CDR2 ANQGSEA come from the germline V gene. This CDR3 has 13 amino acids. The CDR3 nucleotides read TGCAGCGTTCGCCACAGGGTAGGGTCACCCCTCCACTTT. It codes for CSVRHRVGSPLHF.

This clonotype has only a few counts. The chain joins TRBV2 to TRBJ2-1; a weak D match, TRBD2 (7 bases). Trimming took off 6 bases at V and 5 bases at J, with 11 bases between the two ends. The CDR3 contains 13 residues. Germline V gene sequence: CDR1 SNHLY, CDR2 FYNNEI. The CDR3 DNA reads as TGTGCCAGCAGGGGAGGGGGAAACAATGAGCAGTTCTTC. Amino acids: CASRGGGNNEQFF.

This clonotype appeared a few times. The gene calls are TRBV20-1 and TRBJ1-5; a weak D match, TRBD1 (5 bases). Germline assignment: CDR1 DFQATT and CDR2 SNEGSKA (reference sequence). The germline V and J ends were trimmed by 6 bases and 2 bases, with 20 bases remaining between them. The CDR3 is 16 amino acids. The CDR3 is CSAPSRGIRGNQPQHF. The CDR3 DNA sequence: TGCAGTGCACCAAGTCGGGGGATTAGGGGCAATCAGCCCCAGCATTTT.

V usage is TRBV5-1 and J usage is TRBJ1-2, with D perhaps matching TRBD1 (5 bases). The CDR3 sequence is 15 residues long. CDR1 and CDR2 from the germline V gene are SGHRS and YFSETQ. V lost 5 bases, J lost 0 bases, and 14 bases lay in between. Written as DNA, the CDR3 is TGCGCCAGCAGTACGACAGCCGCCTCTAACTATGGCTACACCTTC. Translation gives CASSTTAASNYGYTF.

This clonotype was detected a few times. The gene calls are TRBV29-1 and TRBJ1-2, with 7 nucleotides matching TRBD1. In germline, CDR1 is SQVTM, CDR2 ANQGSEA. The CDR3 covers 11 residues. CDR3 sequence (DNA): TGCAGTGTCCGGGACAGCTATGGCTACACCTTC. Its translation is CSVRDSYGYTF.

V gene TRBV19 combines with J gene TRBJ1-2; perhaps TRBD1 as D (5 bases). The germline V gene has CDR1 LNHDA and CDR2 SQIVND (reference sequence). CDR3 size: 14 residues. Trimming removed 6 bases at V and 7 bases at J, with 18 bases between. CDR3 bases: TGTGCCAGTAGCCCCGGGCCCCGGGACCTTGGCTACACCTTC. This sequence encodes CASSPGPRDLGYTF. The full variable domain, with the rest looked up from reference TRBV19 and TRBJ1-2, is DGGITQSPKYLFRKEGQNVTLSCEQNLNHDAMYWYRQDPGQGLRLIYYSQIVNDFQKGDIAEGYSVSREKKESFPLTVTSAQKNPTAFYLCASSPGPRDLGYTFGSGTRLTVV.